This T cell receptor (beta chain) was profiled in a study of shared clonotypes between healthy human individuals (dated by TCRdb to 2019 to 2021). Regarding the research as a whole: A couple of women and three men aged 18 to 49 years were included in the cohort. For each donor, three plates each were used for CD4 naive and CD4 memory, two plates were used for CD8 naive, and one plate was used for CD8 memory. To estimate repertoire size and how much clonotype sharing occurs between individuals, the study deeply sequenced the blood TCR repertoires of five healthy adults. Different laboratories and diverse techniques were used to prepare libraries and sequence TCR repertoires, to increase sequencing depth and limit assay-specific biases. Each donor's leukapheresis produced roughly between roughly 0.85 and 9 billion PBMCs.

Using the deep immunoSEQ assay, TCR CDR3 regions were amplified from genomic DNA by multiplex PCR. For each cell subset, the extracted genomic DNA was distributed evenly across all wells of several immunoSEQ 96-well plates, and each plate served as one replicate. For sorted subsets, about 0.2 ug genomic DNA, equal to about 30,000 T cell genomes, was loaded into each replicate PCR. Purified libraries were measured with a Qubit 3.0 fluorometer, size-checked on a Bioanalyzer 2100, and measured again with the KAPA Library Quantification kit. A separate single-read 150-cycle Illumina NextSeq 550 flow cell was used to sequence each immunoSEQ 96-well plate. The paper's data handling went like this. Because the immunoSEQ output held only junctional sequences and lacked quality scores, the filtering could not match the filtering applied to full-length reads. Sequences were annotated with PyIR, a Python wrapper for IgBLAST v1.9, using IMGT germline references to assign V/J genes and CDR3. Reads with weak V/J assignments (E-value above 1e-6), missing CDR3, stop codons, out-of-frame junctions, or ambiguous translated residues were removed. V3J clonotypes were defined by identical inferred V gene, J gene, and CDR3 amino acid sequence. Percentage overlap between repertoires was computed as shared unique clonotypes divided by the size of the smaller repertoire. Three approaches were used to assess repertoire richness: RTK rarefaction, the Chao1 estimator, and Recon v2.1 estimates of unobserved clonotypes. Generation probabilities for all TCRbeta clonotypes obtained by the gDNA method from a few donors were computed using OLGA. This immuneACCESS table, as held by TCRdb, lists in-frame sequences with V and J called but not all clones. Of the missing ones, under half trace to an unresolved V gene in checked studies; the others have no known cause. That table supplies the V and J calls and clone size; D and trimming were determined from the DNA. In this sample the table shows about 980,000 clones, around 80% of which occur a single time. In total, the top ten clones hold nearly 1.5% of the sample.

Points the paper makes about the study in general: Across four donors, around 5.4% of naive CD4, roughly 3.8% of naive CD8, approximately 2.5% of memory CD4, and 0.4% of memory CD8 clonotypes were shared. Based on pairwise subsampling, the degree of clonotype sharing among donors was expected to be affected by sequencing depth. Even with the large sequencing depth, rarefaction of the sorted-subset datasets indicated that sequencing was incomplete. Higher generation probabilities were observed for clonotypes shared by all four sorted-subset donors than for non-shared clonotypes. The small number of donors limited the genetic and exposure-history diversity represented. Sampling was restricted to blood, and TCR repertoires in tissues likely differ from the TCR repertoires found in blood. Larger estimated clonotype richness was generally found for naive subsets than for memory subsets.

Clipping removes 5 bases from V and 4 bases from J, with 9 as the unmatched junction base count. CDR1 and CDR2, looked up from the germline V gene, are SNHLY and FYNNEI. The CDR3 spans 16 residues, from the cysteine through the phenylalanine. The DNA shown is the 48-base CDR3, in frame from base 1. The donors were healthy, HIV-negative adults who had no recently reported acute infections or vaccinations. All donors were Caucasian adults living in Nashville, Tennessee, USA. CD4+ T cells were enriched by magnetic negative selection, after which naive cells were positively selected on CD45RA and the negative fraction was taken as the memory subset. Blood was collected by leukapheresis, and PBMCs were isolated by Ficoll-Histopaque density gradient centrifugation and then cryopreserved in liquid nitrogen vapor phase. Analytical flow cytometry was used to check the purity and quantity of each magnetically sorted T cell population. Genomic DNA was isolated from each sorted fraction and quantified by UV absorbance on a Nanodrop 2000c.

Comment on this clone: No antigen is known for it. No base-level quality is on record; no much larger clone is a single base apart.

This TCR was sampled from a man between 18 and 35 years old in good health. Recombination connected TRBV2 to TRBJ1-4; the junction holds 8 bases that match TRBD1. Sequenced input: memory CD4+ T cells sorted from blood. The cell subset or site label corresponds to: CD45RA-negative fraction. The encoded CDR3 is CASSPLFGQGNEKLFF. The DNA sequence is TGTGCCAGCAGTCCCCTTTTTGGACAGGGTAATGAAAAACTGTTTTTT.